What follows are 20 T cell receptor beta chains derived from one specimen sequenced in a study of blood T cell repertoires in COVID-19. TCRdb's copy holds only in-frame clones and misses some; the assay was immunoSEQ multiplex PCR. Of 35,000 to 50,000 clones in the sample, roughly 87% were seen once. The sample was peripheral blood. The receptor source for this set is a man in his 70s with active COVID-19.

The V call is TRBV9, the J call TRBJ2-5, with TRBD1 identical over 7 bases. With 3 bases clipped from V and 5 bases from J, the junction kept 7 bases outside the gene matches. The CDR3 sequence is 14 residues long. Germline assignment: CDR1 SGDLS and CDR2 YYNGEE. The DNA of the CDR3 is TGTGCCAGCAGCGAGACAACAGGGGATGAGACCCAGTACTTC. Amino acids: CASSETTGDETQYF.

The chain carries TRBV5-1 and TRBJ2-5, with a tentative D call TRBD2 (7 bases). This CDR3 spans 15 amino acids. CDR1 SGHRS and CDR2 YFSETQ come from the germline V gene. Trimming removed 3 bases at V and 0 bases at J, with 12 bases between. The DNA for the CDR3 is TGCGCCAGCAGCTGGGGGGGGCGGGACCAAGAGACCCAGTACTTC. Translated: CASSWGGRDQETQYF.

This chain links TRBV7-2 with TRBJ2-7; possibly TRBD1 for D (8 bases). Germline CDR1 is SGHTA and CDR2 is FQGNSA. CDR3 length equals 16 residues. Trimming pared 6 bases from V and 2 bases from J, leaving 20 bases between. In DNA, the CDR3 is TGTGCCAGCAGGATAACAGGGGGACTATCCCCCTACGAGCAGTACTTC. Residues: CASRITGGLSPYEQYF.

The rearrangement uses TRBV6-2 or TRBV6-3 and TRBJ2-1; D is unclear. V gave up 3 bases and J gave up 5 bases, with 8 bases separating them. The CDR3 spans 13 residues. Germline V gene data show CDR1 as MNHEY and CDR2 as SVGEGT. The CDR3 DNA follows: TGTGCCAGCAGTTATGTCCGGGACAATGAGCAGTTCTTC. It yields the protein CASSYVRDNEQFF.

The chain has TRBV11-3 and TRBJ1-1; 9 bases fit TRBD1. Germline CDR1 SGHNT, CDR2 YENEEA. V gave up 4 bases and J gave up 7 bases; unmatched junction bases: 16. This CDR3 spans 17 amino acids. The DNA for the CDR3 is TGTGCCAGCAGCTCATTAACTGGGGCAGACAGGGGGGTTGAAGCTTTCTTT. Its protein product is CASSSLTGADRGVEAFF.

J is TRBJ2-2 and V is TRBV5-1; TRBD1 agrees at 8 bases. V lost 4 bases and J lost 3; bases outside the gene matches: 17. Germline V CDR1 and CDR2: SGHRS, YFSETQ. This CDR3 is built from 19 residues. CDR3 DNA sequence: TGCGCCAGCAGCCTTGAATCCGTGACAGGGGTGTTTGACACCGGGGAGCTGTTTTTT. Amino acid sequence: CASSLESVTGVFDTGELFF.

The V gene is TRBV7-2, the J gene TRBJ1-1; D perhaps matches TRBD1 (5 bases). The germline CDR1 and CDR2 sequences are SGHTA and FQGNSA. The CDR3 extends over 16 amino acids. Trimming removed 5 bases from V and 0 bases from J, with 16 bases in between. CDR3 in DNA: TGTGCCAGCAGCCCCCGGGACGGGGGAATGAACACTGAAGCTTTCTTT. The encoded protein is CASSPRDGGMNTEAFF.

The count of this clone is one. The chain is built from TRBV7-2 and TRBJ2-1, with 11 bases lining up with TRBD2. Germline assignment: CDR1 SGHTA and CDR2 FQGNSA. CDR3 length: 14 residues. V shed 3 bases, J shed 10 bases, and the junction held 5 bases outside the gene matches. The CDR3 DNA sequence: TGTGCCAGCAGCTTGCTAGCGGGGGGCTCCGAGCAGTTCTTC. Translation: CASSLLAGGSEQFF.

The chain carries TRBV5-1 and TRBJ2-3; 9 bases are shared with TRBD2. The V gene's germline CDR1 is SGHRS and CDR2 YFSETQ. The CDR3 covers 15 residues. V shed 2 bases, J shed 3 bases, and the junction held 4 bases outside the gene matches. CDR3 loop: CASSLPSGETDTQYF. The CDR3 bases are TGCGCCAGCAGCTTACCTAGCGGGGAGACAGATACGCAGTATTTT.

The chain joins TRBV7-8 to TRBJ2-4; 14 bases agree with TRBD2. The CDR3 is 19 amino acids. Losses at the gene ends were 5 bases for V and 1 base for J; bases not matched to a gene: 10. In germline, CDR1 is SGHVS, CDR2 FQNEAQ. The CDR3 is CASSPRLAGGPLAKNIQYF. CDR3 bases: TGTGCCAGCAGCCCTAGACTAGCGGGGGGGCCACTCGCCAAAAACATTCAGTACTTC.

The V gene is TRBV11-3, the J gene TRBJ2-2; 12 bases are a match to TRBD2. This CDR3 contains 17 residues. J lost 3 bases, V lost 5 bases, and 7 bases had no gene match. The germline gives CDR1 SGHNT, CDR2 YENEEA. The CDR3 loop reads CASSLRTSGDHTGELFF. CDR3 coding DNA: TGTGCCAGCAGCCTCCGGACTAGCGGGGACCACACCGGGGAGCTGTTTTTT.

The rearrangement uses TRBV5-1 and TRBJ1-2, with 9 bases identical to TRBD1. The J segment lost 2 bases and the V segment lost 4 bases, leaving 18 bases of the junction unmatched. The CDR3 has 19 amino acids. Germline CDR1 is SGHRS and CDR2 is YFSETQ. This chain's CDR3 is CASSSTGGGGEPSNYGYTF. CDR3 DNA: TGCGCCAGCAGCAGCACAGGGGGCGGGGGCGAACCGTCCAACTATGGCTACACCTTC.

The gene calls are TRBV6-2 or TRBV6-3 and TRBJ2-5; a possible D gene is TRBD2 (6 bases). Germline CDR1 MNHEY, CDR2 SVGEGT. This CDR3 has 14 residues. The V and J ends lost 0 bases and 2 bases respectively, with 7 bases between them. DNA for the CDR3: TGTGCCAGCAGTTACTCGGGGGGACAAGAGACCCAGTACTTC. Translating gives CASSYSGGQETQYF.

The chain employs TRBV6-7 and TRBJ2-1; no firm D call. TRBV6-7 is an open reading frame whose function is uncertain. Trimming shortened V by 0 bases and J by 3 bases, and 12 bases separated the two germline ends. The CDR3 consists of 16 residues. CDR3 residues: CASSYSRPLHYNEQFF. The CDR3 coding sequence is TGTGCCAGCAGTTACTCGAGGCCTCTGCACTACAATGAGCAGTTCTTC.

This chain links TRBV7-2 with TRBJ2-1, with 9 bases identical to TRBD2. Trimming removed 3 bases from V and 1 base from J; junction bases left unmatched: 10. CDR3 length equals 18 residues. CDR1 SGHTA and CDR2 FQGNSA come from the germline V gene. CDR3 sequence (DNA): TGTGCCAGCAGCTTTTGGCGGGGGGGAAGGAGATCCTACAATGAGCAGTTCTTC. This translates into CASSFWRGGRRSYNEQFF.

The J gene is TRBJ2-7, the V gene TRBV20-1; 7 bases agree with TRBD1. Germline V gives CDR1 DFQATT, CDR2 SNEGSKA (reference sequence). Losses at the gene ends were 5 bases for V and 0 bases for J; bases not matched to a gene: 7. The CDR3 has 14 amino acids. CDR3: CSAGGTVNSYEQYF. DNA for the CDR3: TGCAGTGCTGGTGGGACAGTGAACTCCTACGAGCAGTACTTC.

The chain joins TRBV3-1 (or the pseudogene TRBV3-2) to TRBJ2-2; D unresolved. Trimming took 0 bases from V and 0 from J, leaving 8 bases between them. There are 16 residues in the CDR3. Looked up from germline, CDR1 is LGHDT and CDR2 is YNNKEL (reference sequence). CDR3 bases: TGTGCCAGCAGCCAAGACCACTTTACGAACACCGGGGAGCTGTTTTTT. Translating gives CASSQDHFTNTGELFF.

This clone is medium-sized (0.01 to 0.1%). This sequence joins TRBV4-3 and TRBJ1-4; TRBD1 matches 8 bases. Germline values: CDR1 LGHNA, CDR2 YSLEER. Trimming cost V 4 bases and J 2 bases; bases outside gene matches: 9. The CDR3 consists of 17 residues. The CDR3 loop is CASSPISRGLTNEKLFF. DNA for the CDR3: TGCGCCAGCAGCCCTATAAGCAGGGGGCTTACTAATGAAAAACTGTTTTTT.

This clone appeared a single time. The chain links TRBV5-1 to TRBJ2-3, with TRBD2 identical over 9 bases. Trimming at V came to 3 bases and at J to 4 bases, leaving 6 bases not matched to a gene. This CDR3 spans 15 amino acids. The germline V gene has CDR1 SGHRS and CDR2 YFSETQ. CDR3: CASSSRGGVADTQYF. CDR3 in DNA: TGCGCCAGCAGCTCGCGGGGGGGCGTTGCAGATACGCAGTATTTT.

The chain carries TRBV2 and TRBJ2-3; 9 nucleotides match TRBD1. The V and J ends lost 4 bases and 3 bases, in that order; junction bases with no gene match: 2. The CDR3 consists of 14 residues. Germline CDR1 is SNHLY and CDR2 is FYNNEI. CDR3 DNA sequence: TGTGCCAGCAGTGGACAGGGGGTAACAGATACGCAGTATTTT. Residues: CASSGQGVTDTQYF.